The 29 T cell receptor beta chains in this list originate from one sample, sequenced in a study of blood T cell repertoires in COVID-19. TCRdb's copy holds only in-frame clones and misses some; the assay was immunoSEQ multiplex PCR. The sample has about 100,000 clones; more than 85% are singletons. Specimen: peripheral blood. Receptors were obtained from a man in his thirties or forties in a cohort sampled during active COVID-19.

This clone was found once. The chain has TRBV5-5 and TRBJ2-2; TRBD2 might be the D (5 bases). The CDR3 loop spans 16 amino acids. The V and J ends lost 2 bases and 6 bases respectively, with 17 bases between them. CDR1 and CDR2 from the germline V gene are SGHKS and YYEKEE (reference sequence). This CDR3 is CASSFDLPRGSGELFF. CDR3 nucleotide sequence: TGTGCCAGCAGCTTCGACCTCCCGCGAGGGTCCGGGGAGCTGTTTTTT.

The rearrangement links TRBV5-1 to TRBJ2-1; D perhaps matches TRBD2 (7 bases). In germline, CDR1 is SGHRS, CDR2 YFSETQ. The CDR3 consists of 17 residues. The ends were cut back, 0 bases at V and 7 bases at J, with 20 bases in the middle. This CDR3 is CASSLGRGAISENEQFF. CDR3 coding DNA: TGCGCCAGCAGCTTGGGTCGGGGGGCCATTTCCGAGAATGAGCAGTTCTTC.

V gene TRBV7-2 combines with J gene TRBJ1-4, with a tentative D call TRBD1 (5 bases). The V and J ends lost 5 bases and 6 bases respectively, with 16 bases between them. CDR3 size: 15 residues. Germline V gives CDR1 SGHTA, CDR2 FQGNSA. The DNA of the CDR3 is TGTGCCAGCAGCGTACGACCGGGGGGGTATGAAAAACTGTTTTTT. Protein sequence: CASSVRPGGYEKLFF.

This clone appeared a single time. The CDR3 is CSVDRIQGAFNEQYF. CDR3 bases: TGCAGCGTTGATCGAATACAGGGGGCTTTCAACGAGCAGTACTTC. V gene TRBV29-1 combines with J gene TRBJ2-7; TRBD1 agrees at 9 bases. V was pared by 3 bases and J by 5 bases, with 11 bases of the junction left unmatched. Germline CDR1 is SQVTM and CDR2 is ANQGSEA. The CDR3 is 15 amino acids.

The chain has TRBV7-2 and TRBJ2-3; TRBD2 matches at 7 bases. The CDR3 has 15 residues. J gave up 2 bases and V 2 bases, and 4 bases lay outside the gene matches. The germline gives CDR1 SGHTA, CDR2 FQGNSA. The CDR3: CASSLHGGSTDTQYF. The CDR3, as DNA: TGTGCCAGCAGCTTACACGGGGGGTCCACAGATACGCAGTATTTT.

The chain uses TRBV18 and TRBJ1-5, with 8 bases identical to TRBD1. Germline assignment: CDR1 KGHSH and CDR2 LQKENI. The CDR3 consists of 15 residues. The ends lost 3 bases at V and 6 bases at J; junction bases unmatched: 7. The CDR3 nucleotides are TGTGCCAGCTCACCCGGACAGGGTTCGGGTCAGCCCCAGCATTTT. As protein: CASSPGQGSGQPQHF.

Only one count was recorded for this clone. The chain combines TRBV6-5 with TRBJ1-5; the D gene is possibly TRBD1 (6 bases). The germline gives CDR1 MNHEY, CDR2 SVGAGI. Trimming left V 6 bases short and J 0 bases short, with 12 bases between. The CDR3 has 15 amino acids. The CDR3 coding sequence is TGTGCCAGCAGACCTGGGACACCTAGCAATCAGCCCCAGCATTTT. Protein product: CASRPGTPSNQPQHF.

This clone was observed once. J is TRBJ1-3 and V is TRBV6-1; 7 nucleotides agree with TRBD1. The CDR3 is 17 amino acids. The V segment lost 4 bases and the J segment 1 base; nucleotides outside the gene matches: 10. The V gene's germline CDR1 is MNHNS and CDR2 SASEGT. In DNA form, the CDR3 reads TGTGCCAGCAGTGCAACACCGACAGGGCTTTCTGGAAACACCATATATTTT. Its protein is CASSATPTGLSGNTIYF.

This chain connects TRBV3-1 (or the pseudogene TRBV3-2) to TRBJ2-5, with 7 nucleotides matching TRBD1. V shed 1 base, J shed 4 bases, and the junction held 6 bases outside the gene matches. Germline loops: CDR1 LGHDT, CDR2 YNNKEL (reference sequence). This CDR3 comprises 15 residues. The CDR3 loop reads CASSQGGQASETQYF. CDR3 DNA sequence: TGTGCCAGCAGCCAAGGAGGACAGGCATCAGAGACCCAGTACTTC.

This clone showed up just once. The chain links TRBV5-6 to TRBJ2-3; 8 nucleotides match TRBD2. Germline lookup yields CDR1 SGHDT and CDR2 YYEEEE. V lost 1 base to trimming and J lost 4 bases; unmatched junction nucleotides: 5. This CDR3 has 15 amino acids. CDR3 amino acids: CASSLTGGPSDTQYF. The CDR3 DNA reads as TGTGCCAGCAGCTTGACGGGGGGGCCTTCAGATACGCAGTATTTT.

V and J are TRBV3-1 (or the pseudogene TRBV3-2) and TRBJ1-2; TRBD1 agrees at 8 bases. Germline V lookup: CDR1 LGHDT, CDR2 YNNKEL (reference sequence). This CDR3 is built from 14 residues. The V segment lost 3 bases and the J segment 6 bases; nucleotides outside the gene matches: 6. The CDR3 sequence: CASSHLDRGDGYTF. The CDR3 DNA sequence: TGTGCCAGCAGCCACCTAGACAGGGGAGATGGCTACACCTTC.

The rearrangement joins TRBV27 to TRBJ1-2; TRBD1 matches at 8 bases. The germline V gene has CDR1 MNHEY and CDR2 SMNVEV (reference sequence). The CDR3 contains 14 residues. Trimming removed 5 bases from V and 6 bases from J; junction bases left unmatched: 8. The CDR3 DNA sequence: TGTGCCAGCAGTCCCCTAACAGGGGGGCATGGCTACACCTTC. Its protein is CASSPLTGGHGYTF.

This clone came up once. J is TRBJ2-1 and V is TRBV7-2; D possibly corresponds to TRBD2 (6 bases). CDR3 length: 15 amino acids. CDR1 is SGHTA, CDR2 FQGNSA, per germline. Trimming removed 3 bases at V and 7 bases at J, with 16 bases between. This CDR3 reads CASSFGGYIRNEQFF. In DNA form, the CDR3 reads TGTGCCAGCAGCTTCGGAGGGTATATTAGAAATGAGCAGTTCTTC. The whole variable domain, filled in from reference TRBV7-2 and TRBJ2-1, reads GAGVSQSPSNKVTEKGKDVELRCDPISGHTALYWYRQSLGQGLEFLIYFQGNSAPDKSGLPSDRFSAERTGGSVSTLTIQRTQQEDSAVYLCASSFGGYIRNEQFFGPGTRLTVL.

V usage is TRBV10-3 and J usage is TRBJ1-1; 11 bases are a match to TRBD1. The CDR3 loop spans 14 amino acids. Germline V gene lookup returns CDR1 ENHRY and CDR2 SYGVKD. J was trimmed by 3 bases and V by 6 bases; bases with no gene match: 3. The CDR3: CAISQGQGDTEAFF. Here the CDR3 DNA reads TGTGCCATCAGCCAGGGACAGGGGGACACTGAAGCTTTCTTT.

The rearrangement joins TRBV18 to TRBJ1-2; 8 bases are a match to TRBD1. The CDR3 totals 18 residues. Germline CDR1 is KGHSH and CDR2 is LQKENI. The J segment lost 7 bases and the V segment lost 1 base, leaving 17 bases of the junction unmatched. This CDR3 reads CASSPRSVYMDREGGYTF. Written as DNA, the CDR3 is TGTGCCAGCTCACCACGGTCGGTATATATGGACAGGGAAGGTGGCTACACCTTC.

The rearrangement links TRBV18 to TRBJ2-3, with TRBD1 as a possible D gene (6 bases). V shed 3 bases and J shed 5 bases, with 15 bases lying between them. Looked up from germline, CDR1 is KGHSH and CDR2 is LQKENI. The CDR3 has 15 amino acids. CDR3 sequence: CASSPLGSRGDTQYF. The DNA for the CDR3 is TGTGCCAGCTCACCGCTTGGGTCCAGGGGAGATACGCAGTATTTT.

V is TRBV6-7 and J is TRBJ2-6, with 9 bases matching TRBD1. TRBV6-7 belongs to the ORF category, with a function that is uncertain. The trim removed 6 bases at V and 0 bases at J, leaving 9 bases unmatched. This CDR3 has 18 residues. The CDR3 DNA reads TGTGCCAGCAGAAACGGGGACAGGGCGTACTCTGGGGCCAACGTCCTGACTTTC. Protein sequence: CASRNGDRAYSGANVLTF.

The chain couples TRBV5-6 to TRBJ1-4; 7 positions agree with TRBD1. Germline assignment: CDR1 SGHDT and CDR2 YYEEEE. V was pared by 3 bases and J by 4 bases, with 3 bases of the junction left unmatched. The CDR3 covers 14 residues. The CDR3 DNA is TGTGCCAGCAGCTGGGGACAGAGTAATGAAAAACTGTTTTTT. Protein sequence: CASSWGQSNEKLFF.

CDR3 region: CASSRAGTGYNEQFF. Here the CDR3 DNA reads TGTGCCAGCAGTCGCGCCGGGACAGGGTACAATGAGCAGTTCTTC. This sequence joins TRBV28 and TRBJ2-1; 9 nucleotides line up with TRBD1. Germline V gene data show CDR1 as MDHEN and CDR2 as SYDVKM. The CDR3 totals 15 residues. Trimming took 5 bases from V and 4 from J; bases not matched to a gene: 6.

CDR3 protein: CASSSSGGRRSTDTQYF. DNA of the CDR3: TGTGCCAGCAGCTCCTCAGGGGGCCGACGTAGCACAGATACGCAGTATTTT. V gene TRBV7-9 combines with J gene TRBJ2-3; TRBD1 aligns across 8 bases. V trimming: 4 bases; J trimming: 0 bases; junction bases outside the gene matches: 9. Germline CDR1 is SEHNR and CDR2 is FQNEAQ (reference sequence). The CDR3 is 17 residues long.

The chain carries TRBV5-6 and TRBJ1-4; 7 positions match TRBD1. The CDR3 loop spans 15 amino acids. Trimming at V came to 4 bases and at J to 7 bases, leaving 10 bases not matched to a gene. CDR1 and CDR2 from the germline V gene are SGHDT and YYEEEE. CDR3: CASSPQQGYGEKLFF. For the CDR3, the DNA is TGTGCCAGCAGCCCCCAACAGGGGTACGGTGAAAAACTGTTTTTT. Together with reference TRBV5-6 and TRBJ1-4, the CDR3 gives the full variable domain: DAGVTQSPTHLIKTRGQQVTLRCSPKSGHDTVSWYQQALGQGPQFIFQYYEEEERQRGNFPDRFSGHQFPNYSSELNVNALLLGDSALYLCASSPQQGYGEKLFFGSGTQLSVL.

This clone was recorded only once. The chain carries TRBV6-1 and TRBJ2-7, with unresolved D. Deletions cut 0 bases from V and 3 bases from J, with 6 bases between. Germline CDR1 reads MNHNS; CDR2 reads SASEGT. This CDR3 region has 13 residues. The CDR3 region has the DNA TGTGCCAGCAGTGAAGCCAGGTTCTACGAGCAGTACTTC. Translation gives CASSEARFYEQYF.

This sequence joins TRBV27 and TRBJ2-1; 11 positions match TRBD1. This CDR3 region has 15 residues. In germline, CDR1 is MNHEY, CDR2 SMNVEV (reference sequence). V lost 5 bases and J lost 7; bases outside the gene matches: 7. The CDR3 loop reads CASSLGTGGVNEQFF. CDR3 sequence (DNA): TGTGCCAGCAGTCTCGGGACAGGGGGTGTGAATGAGCAGTTCTTC.

This clone is a singleton in its sample. The chain joins TRBV11-2 to TRBJ1-5; D is unclear. Looked up from germline, CDR1 is SGHAT and CDR2 is FQNNGV. The V end lost 0 bases, the J end lost 5 bases, and 5 bases lay between the germline ends. CDR3 length equals 13 residues. Here the CDR3 DNA reads TGTGCCAGCAGCTTAGACACTCATCAGCCCCAGCATTTT. Encoded protein: CASSLDTHQPQHF.

This clone has only a few counts. The genes are TRBV7-9 and TRBJ2-3; 9 bases align to TRBD2. Germline V gene data show CDR1 as SEHNR and CDR2 as FQNEAQ (reference sequence). The CDR3 spans 18 residues. The J segment lost 4 bases and the V segment lost 3 bases, leaving 14 bases of the junction unmatched. In DNA, the CDR3 is TGTGCCAGCAGCTTCAAGGGCACTAGGCGGGGGGGCGCAGATACGCAGTATTTT. Protein sequence: CASSFKGTRRGGADTQYF.

The chain couples TRBV21-1 to TRBJ2-7; the table's TRBD2 call for D was not verified on the DNA. TRBV21-1 constitutes a pseudogene. CDR3 length equals 16 residues. The CDR3 nucleotides are TGTGCCAGCACCGTTGGACTAGTCGGCGTCCCCTACGAGCAGTACTTC. This gives the protein CASTVGLVGVPYEQYF.

The rearrangement joins TRBV21-1 to TRBJ2-7; TRBD1, as called in the table, went unchecked against the DNA. TRBV21-1 is termed a pseudogene. CDR3 length equals 13 residues. CDR3 loop: CASSKGAAYEQYF. As DNA, the CDR3 is TGTGCCAGCAGTAAGGGGGCTGCCTACGAGCAGTACTTC.

V and J are TRBV7-9 and TRBJ2-3; D call uncertain. The CDR3 extends over 16 amino acids. Germline CDR1 and CDR2: SEHNR and FQNEAQ (reference sequence). Trimming removed 5 bases at V and 4 bases at J, with 19 bases between. The chain's CDR3 is CASSPRNAVASDTQYF. The CDR3 DNA reads TGTGCCAGCAGCCCTCGGAATGCGGTGGCTTCAGATACGCAGTATTTT.

This clone came up once. The DNA of the CDR3 is TGTGCCAGTAGTAGGGACAGGGAAAATACGCAGTATTTT. Translation gives CASSRDRENTQYF. J is TRBJ2-3 and V is TRBV19, with 9 bases fitting TRBD1. Per the germline V gene, CDR1 is LNHDA and CDR2 is SQIVND (reference sequence). V trimming: 4 bases; J trimming: 7 bases; junction bases outside the gene matches: 3. This CDR3 contains 13 residues.